Listed here are 26 T cell receptor beta chains from one sample, sequenced in a study of yellow fever vaccine responses in identical twins. One entry per CDR3 protein, called by TCRdb with MiXCR from the RT-PCR reads. The sample yields about 11,000 distinct CDR3 sequences, 77% seen once. This specimen was T cells from blood (PBMCs), unsorted or a sorted subset (not recorded which), taken before or after yellow fever vaccination (not recorded which). These receptors all come from a woman between 18 and 29 years old who received the yellow fever vaccine.

V is TRBV27 and J is TRBJ2-3; D uncertain. The CDR3 loop spans 13 amino acids. Germline assignment: CDR1 MNHEY and CDR2 SMNVEV (reference sequence). Trimming removed 0 bases from V and 8 bases from J, with 9 bases in between. As DNA, the CDR3 is TGTGCCAGCAGTTTATCCACCCCGGGTACGCAGTATTTT. Its protein product is CASSLSTPGTQYF.

The gene calls are TRBV27 and TRBJ2-3; 7 nucleotides agree with TRBD1. The CDR3 runs 17 residues. The germline gives CDR1 MNHEY, CDR2 SMNVEV (reference sequence). Trimming at V came to 7 bases and at J to 2 bases, leaving 15 bases not matched to a gene. Written as DNA, the CDR3 is TGTGCCAGCACAGCTCGAATAACAGGGGCCCCCACAGATACGCAGTATTTT. Its protein product is CASTARITGAPTDTQYF.

V and J are TRBV4-1 and TRBJ1-2; D is possibly TRBD1 (6 bases). V lost 3 bases and J 1 base, leaving 18 bases between the germline ends. From germline, CDR1 is MGHRA and CDR2 YSYEKL. CDR3 length: 17 residues. CDR3: CASSQWGQADFNYGYTF. CDR3 nucleotide sequence: TGCGCCAGCAGCCAGTGGGGACAAGCGGATTTTAACTATGGCTACACCTTC.

The chain has TRBV7-2 and TRBJ1-2, with D possibly TRBD1 on 5 matching bases. The ends were cut back, 5 bases at V and 5 bases at J, with 9 bases in the middle. The germline gives CDR1 SGHTA, CDR2 FQGNSA. There are 12 residues in the CDR3. CDR3 in amino acids: CASSIDSYGYTF. For the CDR3, the DNA is TGTGCCAGCAGCATCGACAGTTATGGCTACACCTTC.

J is TRBJ1-6 and V is TRBV6-1, with TRBD1 matching 8 bases. Germline CDR1 reads MNHNS; CDR2 reads SASEGT. V trimming: 5 bases; J trimming: 10 bases; junction bases outside the gene matches: 7. The length of the CDR3 is 14 residues. The CDR3 here is CASSTTGVWSPLHF. As DNA, the CDR3 is TGTGCCAGCAGTACGACAGGGGTTTGGTCACCCCTCCACTTT.

This sequence joins TRBV11-2 and TRBJ2-7, with 7 bases identical to TRBD2. The germline CDR1 and CDR2 sequences are SGHAT and FQNNGV. The CDR3 loop spans 12 amino acids. The trim removed 3 bases at V and 6 bases at J, leaving 2 bases unmatched. CDR3 in DNA: TGTGCCAGCAGCTTTGGCGGGGGCGAGCAGTACTTC. It encodes CASSFGGGEQYF. Variable domain in full (rest from reference TRBV11-2 and TRBJ2-7): EAGVAQSPRYKIIEKRQSVAFWCNPISGHATLYWYQQILGQGPKLLIQFQNNGVVDDSQLPKDRFSAERLKGVDSTLKIQPAKLEDSAVYLCASSFGGGEQYFGPGTRLTVT.

The chain uses TRBV9 and TRBJ2-7; D is ambiguous. CDR1 is SGDLS, CDR2 YYNGEE, per germline. The CDR3 sequence is 14 residues long. V was pared by 0 bases and J by 2 bases, with 9 bases between. The CDR3 is CASSVGGGTYEQYF. The DNA of the CDR3 is TGTGCCAGCAGCGTAGGTGGCGGAACCTACGAGCAGTACTTC.

V gene TRBV15 combines with J gene TRBJ1-5, with a possible D match to TRBD1 (6 bases). The CDR3 totals 14 residues. CDR1 LNHNV and CDR2 YYDKDF come from the germline V gene (reference sequence). Trimming took off 0 bases at V and 4 bases at J, with 7 bases between the two ends. The CDR3 DNA reads as TGTGCCACCAGCAGAGAGGGACAAAATCAGCCCCAGCATTTT. Translating it yields CATSREGQNQPQHF.

This clonotype came up a few times. The V call is TRBV11-1, the J call TRBJ1-5; D not certain. V was shortened by 6 bases and J by 0 bases, with 9 bases between the two germline ends. The length of the CDR3 is 14 residues. Germline V gives CDR1 SGHAT, CDR2 FQDESV (reference sequence). CDR3 coding DNA: TGTGCCAGCAGTAATACAGATAGCAATCAGCCCCAGCATTTT. Protein sequence: CASSNTDSNQPQHF.

This chain connects TRBV11-2 to TRBJ2-1; the D gene is possibly TRBD1 (7 bases). The CDR3 totals 17 residues. Germline V gene data show CDR1 as SGHAT and CDR2 as FQNNGV. V lost 5 bases, J lost 4 bases, and 21 bases lay in between. CDR3 nucleotide sequence: TGTGCCAGCAGCACCCGGACAGGAGGGATACTATACAATGAGCAGTTCTTC. This encodes CASSTRTGGILYNEQFF.

This chain uses TRBV12-3 or TRBV12-4 with TRBJ2-5; D ambiguous. CDR3 length: 12 residues. Trimming took off 2 bases at V and 4 bases at J, with 5 bases between the two ends. The CDR3 nucleotides read TGTGCCAGCAGTTTAAACAGAGAGACCCAGTACTTC. Its translation: CASSLNRETQYF.

In regard to this clonotype: This may be a read error: a much more frequent sequence differs by one nucleotide. The chain is built from TRBV12-3 or TRBV12-4 and TRBJ1-1; D ambiguous. The CDR3 is 15 residues long. CDR3 in DNA: TGTGCCACCCCGACTCTCCGCCGGGGAAACACTGAAGCTTCCTTT. Translation gives CATPTLRRGNTEASF.

V gene TRBV4-1 combines with J gene TRBJ1-2; no clear D. The CDR3 runs to 14 residues. Trimming removed 4 bases at V and 1 base at J, with 10 bases between. The germline V gene has CDR1 MGHRA and CDR2 YSYEKL. Here the CDR3 DNA reads TGCGCCAGCAGCCCACCGCAGAGTAACTATGGCTACACCTTC. It yields the protein CASSPPQSNYGYTF.

J is TRBJ2-3 and V is TRBV12-3 or TRBV12-4; D perhaps matches TRBD2 (6 bases). The CDR3 extends over 12 amino acids. Trimming left V 3 bases short and J 6 bases short, with 7 bases between. The CDR3 spells CASSFGGDTQYF. CDR3 coding DNA: TGTGCCAGCAGTTTTGGGGGGGATACGCAGTATTTT.

This chain connects TRBV28 to TRBJ2-7; tentatively, D is TRBD1 (5 bases). Per the germline V gene, CDR1 is MDHEN and CDR2 is SYDVKM. CDR3 length equals 16 residues. Trimming stripped 6 bases from V and 2 bases from J, with 20 bases between. The CDR3: CASSPPDSMSTYEQYF. The CDR3 DNA sequence: TGTGCCAGCAGCCCCCCCGACAGTATGTCTACCTACGAGCAGTACTTC.

The chain uses TRBV20-1 and TRBJ2-5; 10 nucleotides align to TRBD2. V trimming: 6 bases; J trimming: 2 bases; junction bases outside the gene matches: 21. Germline lookup yields CDR1 DFQATT and CDR2 SNEGSKA (reference sequence). This CDR3 has 19 amino acids. The CDR3 spells CSARGASSGGPAMQETQYF. DNA for the CDR3: TGCAGTGCCCGGGGGGCTTCTAGCGGGGGCCCGGCAATGCAAGAGACCCAGTACTTC.

This chain joins TRBV6-1 and TRBJ2-1, with D perhaps matching TRBD2 (5 bases). V lost 5 bases and J lost 0, with 20 bases in between. Germline CDR1 MNHNS, CDR2 SASEGT. This CDR3 is 18 amino acids long. CDR3 amino acids: CASSPYRPLASSYNEQFF. The CDR3, as DNA: TGTGCCAGCAGTCCTTATCGTCCTCTAGCAAGCTCCTACAATGAGCAGTTCTTC.

The chain employs TRBV11-3 and TRBJ2-1, with 9 bases fitting TRBD2. V lost 3 bases to trimming and J lost 8 bases; unmatched junction nucleotides: 5. This CDR3 is 14 amino acids long. Germline values: CDR1 SGHNT, CDR2 YENEEA. The CDR3 region has the DNA TGTGCCAGCAGCTTTAGCGGGAGAGTCGATGAGCAGTTCTTC. Amino acid sequence: CASSFSGRVDEQFF.

The chain has TRBV13 and TRBJ2-1; D unclear. The CDR3 is 17 amino acids. In germline, CDR1 is PRHDT, CDR2 FYEKMQ (reference sequence). V dropped 8 bases and J dropped 0 bases, with 20 bases sitting between them. DNA for the CDR3: TGTGCCAGCTACTCTAAAAGGGTACTGAGCTCCTACAATGAGCAGTTCTTC. It codes for CASYSKRVLSSYNEQFF.

A few counts support this clonotype. The CDR3 spells CASSFRTGSNQPQHF. The CDR3 bases are TGTGCCAGCAGCTTTCGGACAGGGAGCAATCAGCCCCAGCATTTT. The chain links TRBV7-8 to TRBJ1-5; 8 positions match TRBD1. The CDR3 length is 15 residues. Per the germline V gene, CDR1 is SGHVS and CDR2 is FQNEAQ. The J segment lost 1 base and the V segment lost 3 bases, leaving 2 bases of the junction unmatched.

This chain connects TRBV14 to TRBJ2-2, with 13 positions matching TRBD2. CDR1 and CDR2 from the germline V gene are SGHDN and FVKESK. This CDR3 region has 18 residues. J gave up 7 bases and V 4 bases, and 12 bases lay outside the gene matches. CDR3 sequence: CASSRNPGLAGRIGELFF. DNA of the CDR3: TGTGCCAGCAGCCGAAACCCGGGACTAGCGGGAAGGATCGGGGAGCTGTTTTTT.

This clonotype appeared a few times. The chain links TRBV11-3 to TRBJ2-3; D remains ambiguous. The CDR3 is made up of 12 amino acids. Germline V gene data show CDR1 as SGHNT and CDR2 as YENEEA. Trimming removed 2 bases from V and 5 bases from J, with 5 bases in between. The CDR3 DNA is TGTGCCAGCAGCTTATGGGGAGATACGCAGTATTTT. This sequence encodes CASSLWGDTQYF.

The chain is built from TRBV4-2 and TRBJ1-1; D perhaps matches TRBD1 (5 bases). CDR3 size: 18 residues. V was trimmed by 0 bases and J by 3 bases, leaving 20 bases between them. Germline values: CDR1 LGHNA, CDR2 YNFKEQ. The DNA of the CDR3 is TGTGCCAGCAGCCAAGATTGGGGACTTCTGCGGCGGGACACTGAAGCTTTCTTT. Translating gives CASSQDWGLLRRDTEAFF.

This clonotype appeared a few times. The V and J genes are TRBV4-1 and TRBJ1-2, with D possibly being TRBD1 (5 bases). Between the trimmed V and J ends, which lost 0 bases and 8 bases, there was a span of 13 bases. The germline V gene has CDR1 MGHRA and CDR2 YSYEKL. The CDR3 spans 14 residues. CDR3 loop: CASSQDGQLGGYTF. CDR3 DNA: TGCGCCAGCAGCCAAGATGGACAACTGGGAGGCTACACCTTC.

The DNA for the CDR3 is TGTGCCAGCAGTTTTGGGGACAGCTACGAGCTGTCCGTC. It specifies CASSFGDSYELSV. The rearrangement uses TRBV28 and TRBJ2-7; 7 bases are shared with TRBD1. CDR1 and CDR2 from the germline V gene are MDHEN and SYDVKM. The CDR3 extends over 13 amino acids.

The V and J genes are TRBV4-1 and TRBJ2-1; D is unresolved. This CDR3 has 14 amino acids. Trimming left V 0 bases short and J 10 bases short, with 13 bases between. CDR1 is MGHRA and CDR2 is YSYEKL in the germline V gene. In nucleotides, the CDR3 is TGCGCCAGCAGCCAAGATTCCCCAGGTCGGGAGCAGTTCTTC. Its translation is CASSQDSPGREQFF.